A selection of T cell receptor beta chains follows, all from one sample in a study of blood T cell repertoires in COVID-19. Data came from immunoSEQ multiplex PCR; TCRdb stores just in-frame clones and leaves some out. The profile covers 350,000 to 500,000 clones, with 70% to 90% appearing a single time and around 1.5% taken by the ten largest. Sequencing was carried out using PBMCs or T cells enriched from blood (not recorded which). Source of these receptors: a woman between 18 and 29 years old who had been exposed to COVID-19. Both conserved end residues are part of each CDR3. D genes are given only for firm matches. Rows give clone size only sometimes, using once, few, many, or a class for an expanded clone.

cdr3_nt: TGTGCCAGCAGCTTGGAGCGGTGGACTGAAGCTTTCTTT
cdr3_aa: CASSLERWTEAFF
j_call: TRBJ1-1
d_call: NA
clone_size: few
v_call: TRBV11-2

cdr3_nt: TGCGCCAGCAGCAAAACGACAGGGTCCCCGCAGTCACCCCTCCACTTT
cdr3_aa: CASSKTTGSPQSPLHF
j_call: TRBJ1-6
d_call: TRBD1
clone_size: NA
v_call: TRBV5-1

cdr3_nt: TGTGCCAGTAGTACCCTGGACAGGGCAGGGGACTATGGCTACACCTTC
cdr3_aa: CASSTLDRAGDYGYTF
j_call: TRBJ1-2
d_call: TRBD1
clone_size: once
v_call: TRBV19

cdr3_nt: TGTGCCAGCAGCAAAGGAGAGGGGGGGGAGCAGTACTTC
cdr3_aa: CASSKGEGGEQYF
j_call: TRBJ2-7
d_call: NA
clone_size: NA
v_call: TRBV21-1

cdr3_nt: TGCAGCGTCGGAACAGGGCCTACCTATGGCTACACCTTC
cdr3_aa: CSVGTGPTYGYTF
j_call: TRBJ1-2
d_call: NA
clone_size: NA
v_call: TRBV29-1

cdr3_nt: TGCGCCAGCAGCCCAAAACCTAGCGCTCTCACAGATACGCAGTATTTT
cdr3_aa: CASSPKPSALTDTQYF
j_call: TRBJ2-3
d_call: NA
clone_size: NA
v_call: TRBV5-1

cdr3_nt: TGTGCCAGCAGCCCCGGACTAGCGGGACCTTACAATGAGCAGTTCTTC
cdr3_aa: CASSPGLAGPYNEQFF
j_call: TRBJ2-1
d_call: TRBD2
clone_size: NA
v_call: TRBV7-9

cdr3_nt: TGTGCCAGCAGCTCCCTCGTGGGCGGGGGGGCAGTCGAGCAGTACTTC
cdr3_aa: CASSSLVGGGAVEQYF
j_call: TRBJ2-7
d_call: TRBD2
clone_size: NA
v_call: TRBV7-9

cdr3_nt: TGTGCCAGCAGTTCCGGCCAGAAGGGGGCGGGTCAGCCCCAGCATTTT
cdr3_aa: CASSSGQKGAGQPQHF
j_call: TRBJ1-5
d_call: TRBD1
clone_size: NA
v_call: TRBV27

cdr3_nt: TGTGCCAGTAGTATTGGGGCGGCTAACTATGGCTACACCTTC
cdr3_aa: CASSIGAANYGYTF
j_call: TRBJ1-2
d_call: NA
clone_size: NA
v_call: TRBV19

cdr3_nt: TGTGCCAGCAGCCAAAGACTAGCGGCGTACAATGAGCAGTTCTTC
cdr3_aa: CASSQRLAAYNEQFF
j_call: TRBJ2-1
d_call: TRBD2
clone_size: NA
v_call: TRBV6-5

cdr3_nt: TGTGCCAGCTCACGTTCGGGACCCGGAGGGCGCACAGATACGCAGTATTTT
cdr3_aa: CASSRSGPGGRTDTQYF
j_call: TRBJ2-3
d_call: NA
clone_size: NA
v_call: TRBV18

cdr3_nt: TGTGCCAGCAGACCAGAAGGGGGTCGGTACAATGAGCAGTTCTTC
cdr3_aa: CASRPEGGRYNEQFF
j_call: TRBJ2-1
d_call: NA
clone_size: NA
v_call: TRBV6-5

cdr3_nt: TGTGCCAGCAGCGTCCATCAGGGGGGAGAGATTCAGTACTTC
cdr3_aa: CASSVHQGGEIQYF
j_call: TRBJ2-4
d_call: NA
clone_size: NA
v_call: TRBV9

cdr3_nt: TGCGCCAGCAGCACGAACCCGATCGGACAGGGCTATCAGCCCCAGCATTTT
cdr3_aa: CASSTNPIGQGYQPQHF
j_call: TRBJ1-5
d_call: TRBD1
clone_size: NA
v_call: TRBV5-1

cdr3_nt: TGTGCCAGCAGTCGGACAGGCCCCACAGATACGCAGTATTTT
cdr3_aa: CASSRTGPTDTQYF
j_call: TRBJ2-3
d_call: TRBD1
clone_size: NA
v_call: TRBV6-5

cdr3_nt: TGTGCCAGTAGTACTGGAAGGGACAGGGTCAGCGAGCAGTACTTC
cdr3_aa: CASSTGRDRVSEQYF
j_call: TRBJ2-7
d_call: TRBD1
clone_size: few
v_call: TRBV19

cdr3_nt: TGTGCCAGCGAGACAGGGGATGAGCAGTTCTTC
cdr3_aa: CASETGDEQFF
j_call: TRBJ2-1
d_call: NA
clone_size: NA
v_call: TRBV21-1

cdr3_nt: TGTGCCAGTAGTATCTTAGCGGGGGGGCGAACCGGGGAGCTGTTTTTT
cdr3_aa: CASSILAGGRTGELFF
j_call: TRBJ2-2
d_call: TRBD2
clone_size: NA
v_call: TRBV19

cdr3_nt: TGTGCCAGCAGTGCCATTGGCAGGCAAGACGAGCAGTACTTC
cdr3_aa: CASSAIGRQDEQYF
j_call: TRBJ2-7
d_call: NA
clone_size: NA
v_call: TRBV6-4

cdr3_nt: TGTGCCAGCAGCCAAGAGAGGGGCAGGGGTTCACCCCTCCACTTT
cdr3_aa: CASSQERGRGSPLHF
j_call: TRBJ1-6
d_call: NA
clone_size: NA
v_call: TRBV3-1/TRBV3-2

cdr3_nt: TGTGCCAGCAGCTTTCGGGGGGGACACACCGGGGAGCTGTTTTTT
cdr3_aa: CASSFRGGHTGELFF
j_call: TRBJ2-2
d_call: TRBD2
clone_size: NA
v_call: TRBV5-8

cdr3_nt: TGCGCCAGCACCAATACGGGACAGTTAACCAAAAACATTCAGTACTTC
cdr3_aa: CASTNTGQLTKNIQYF
j_call: TRBJ2-4
d_call: TRBD1
clone_size: NA
v_call: TRBV10-2

cdr3_nt: TGTGCCAGCAGTTTTTCCGGGACAGGAAATGCGGATACGCAGTATTTT
cdr3_aa: CASSFSGTGNADTQYF
j_call: TRBJ2-3
d_call: TRBD1
clone_size: NA
v_call: TRBV27

cdr3_nt: TGTGCCAGCAGTGAGGACAGGTATTATTACGAGCAGTACTTC
cdr3_aa: CASSEDRYYYEQYF
j_call: TRBJ2-7
d_call: TRBD1
clone_size: NA
v_call: TRBV6-1

cdr3_nt: TGTGCCAGCAGCCAAACGGGAGGGCCGAAAAAGGACCACACAGATACGCAGTATTTT
cdr3_aa: CASSQTGGPKKDHTDTQYF
j_call: TRBJ2-3
d_call: TRBD2
clone_size: NA
v_call: TRBV3-1/TRBV3-2

cdr3_nt: TGTGCCAGCAGCTTAGGTAGCGGGATTAACACCGGGGAGCTGTTTTTT
cdr3_aa: CASSLGSGINTGELFF
j_call: TRBJ2-2
d_call: TRBD2
clone_size: NA
v_call: TRBV7-8

cdr3_nt: TGTGCCAGCAGCACCCGGACTAGCGGCTCCTACAATGAGCAGTTCTTC
cdr3_aa: CASSTRTSGSYNEQFF
j_call: TRBJ2-1
d_call: TRBD2
clone_size: few
v_call: TRBV9

cdr3_nt: TGTGCCAGCAGCTTGAATTGGCTCCAAGGGAGCTATGGCTACACCTTC
cdr3_aa: CASSLNWLQGSYGYTF
j_call: TRBJ1-2
d_call: NA
clone_size: NA
v_call: TRBV5-4

cdr3_nt: TGTGCCAGCAGCCCCCCCGGCGGGAGCACAGATACGCAGTATTTT
cdr3_aa: CASSPPGGSTDTQYF
j_call: TRBJ2-3
d_call: NA
clone_size: once
v_call: TRBV13

cdr3_nt: TGTGCCAGCAGTCAAGAGCAGGGGAAGGCGGCAGATACGCAGTATTTT
cdr3_aa: CASSQEQGKAADTQYF
j_call: TRBJ2-3
d_call: NA
clone_size: NA
v_call: TRBV28

cdr3_nt: TGTGCCAGCAGCCAACCTCTAGGACTTATTACAGATACGCAGTATTTT
cdr3_aa: CASSQPLGLITDTQYF
j_call: TRBJ2-3
d_call: NA
clone_size: NA
v_call: TRBV3-1/TRBV3-2